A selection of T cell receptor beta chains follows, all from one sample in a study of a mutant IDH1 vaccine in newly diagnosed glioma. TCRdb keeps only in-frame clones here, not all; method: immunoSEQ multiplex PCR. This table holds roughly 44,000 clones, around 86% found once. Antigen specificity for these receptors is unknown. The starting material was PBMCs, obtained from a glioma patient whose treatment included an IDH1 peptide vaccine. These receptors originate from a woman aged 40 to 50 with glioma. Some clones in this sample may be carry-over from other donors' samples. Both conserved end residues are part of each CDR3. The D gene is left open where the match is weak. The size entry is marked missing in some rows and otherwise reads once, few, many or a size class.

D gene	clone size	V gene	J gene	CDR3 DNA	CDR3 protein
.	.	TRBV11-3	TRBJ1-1	TGTGCCAGCAGCTTAGGCGTTGGGGCGAACACTGAAGCTTTCTTT	CASSLGVGANTEAFF
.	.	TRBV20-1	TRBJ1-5	TGCAGTGCTGCCCCCGGGGGGCCCCAGCATTTT	CSAAPGGPQHF
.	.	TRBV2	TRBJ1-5	TGTGCCAGCAGTTATAGTAGCGACTCAGCCCCAGCATTT	CASSYSSDSAPAF
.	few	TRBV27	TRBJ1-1	TGTGCCAGCAGTCCAGGTTGGAACACTGAAGCTTTCTTT	CASSPGWNTEAFF
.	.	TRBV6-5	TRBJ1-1	TGTGCCAGTCACCGGGGGGGGACTAACACTGAAGCTTTCTTT	CASHRGGTNTEAFF
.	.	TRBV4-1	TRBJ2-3	TGCGCCAGCAGCCAATCCCGGACTGTTGGCACAGATACGCAGTATTTT	CASSQSRTVGTDTQYF
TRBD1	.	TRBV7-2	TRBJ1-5	TGTGCCAGCAGCTCGGACAGGGGGCAGCCCCAGCATTTT	CASSSDRGQPQHF
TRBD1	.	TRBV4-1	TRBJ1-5	TGCGCCAGCAGCTTCCGACAGGGGGATCAGCCCCAGCATTTT	CASSFRQGDQPQHF
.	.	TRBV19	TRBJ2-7	TGTGCCACCCCGACAGGCCCTTACTTC	CATPTGPYF
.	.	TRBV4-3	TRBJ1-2	TGCGCCAGCAGCCAGACGGGCACCTTC	CASSQTGTF
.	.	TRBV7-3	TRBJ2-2	TGTGCCAGCAGCTTAAATAGTGGGCCGGGGGACACCGGGGAGCTGTTTTTT	CASSLNSGPGDTGELFF
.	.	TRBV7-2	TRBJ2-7	TGTGCCAGCAGCTTAACCTCGGATCGACACGAGCAGTACTTC	CASSLTSDRHEQYF